This entry features one T cell receptor beta chain sequence. What it binds is unknown. The protocol was immunoSEQ multiplex PCR, while the TCRdb copy is restricted to in-frame clones and leaves out a portion. Of 110,000 or so clones in the sample, roughly 89% were seen once. Trimming removed 2 bases from V and 5 bases from J, with 9 bases in between. CDR1 ENHRY and CDR2 SYGVKD come from the germline V gene. CDR3 length: 13 residues. This entry is derived from a study of T cell responses to AZD1222 COVID-19 vaccine. Study outcomes and limitations: CD4 TCRs linked to vaccination spanned spike, dominating at 160-218 and 743-854. Reports indicate that nearly half of spike-specific TCRs are directed at unmutated variant regions. It should be noted that donors were predominantly white British and more often female, and clonal diversity was possibly underestimated.

This chain connects TRBV10-3 to TRBJ1-1; D call uncertain. This sample comprised peripheral blood, obtained 28 days after the second AZD1222 dose. The clonotype originates from an adult who received the AZD1222 COVID-19 vaccine. The DNA of the CDR3 is TGTGCCATCAGTGAGCTACCGAGGACTGAAGCTTTCTTT. It is translated as CAISELPRTEAFF.